This TCR beta chain was observed in a study of blood T cell repertoires in COVID-19. The wider study: Sites in the United States, Italy and Spain provided acute and convalescent COVID-19 samples. From T cells, B-cell-depleted T cells, or PBMCs came the material, which was cDNA or gDNA.

Authors' methods: Estimation of nucleated cell counts was performed using reference gene primer amplification. Clones were read by immunoSEQ multiplex PCR, and TCRdb kept only the in-frame ones, dropping some. D and trimming were read from the DNA, whereas the V and J calls and clone size are those reported in that table. The sample records fewer than 130,000 clones, around 87% being singletons. This CDR3 contains 16 residues. Trimming pared 5 bases from V and 5 bases from J, leaving 19 bases between. Germline V gene data show CDR1 as MDHEN and CDR2 as SYDVKM. The rearrangement links TRBV28 to TRBJ1-5, with D hard to call. The source of this sequence is an elderly woman with acute or convalescent COVID-19. The sequenced sample consisted of peripheral blood. This CDR3 reads CASSPSRPPHYQPQHF. The DNA of the CDR3 is TGTGCCAGCAGTCCATCCAGGCCACCTCATTATCAGCCCCAGCATTTT.